The rows below give T cell receptor beta chains drawn from one sample of a study of radiation and T cells in renal cell carcinoma. The data were produced by immunoSEQ multiplex PCR, yet TCRdb's version contains in-frame clones alone and is incomplete. The sample consists of about 74,000 clones, nearly 90% of them appearing once. Source: blood, taken from a patient whose treatment included radiotherapy and nephrectomy. These receptor sequences come from a woman in her 70s with renal cell carcinoma. Each CDR3 is given with its conserved first and last residue. The D gene is left open where the match is weak. Where a row states a size, it is once, few, many or the class of an expanded clone; other rows omit it.

abundance	d_gene	v_gene	j_gene	CDR3aa	CDR3nt
NA	TRBD1	TRBV5-4	TRBJ2-7	CASRMGQGAPRQCF	TGTGCCAGCAGGATGGGACAGGGGGCCCCCAGGCAGTGCTTC
NA	TRBD1	TRBV7-7	TRBJ2-2	CASSSGQAAGELFF	TGTGCTAGCAGCTCCGGACAGGCCGCCGGGGAGCTGTTTTTT
NA	TRBD1	TRBV7-2	TRBJ1-2	CASSFVQGAYGYTF	TGTGCCAGCAGCTTCGTACAGGGGGCGTATGGCTACACCTTC
NA	TRBD1	TRBV5-4	TRBJ2-5	CASSLAGGGETQYF	TGTGCCAGCAGCTTGGCAGGGGGCGGGGAGACCCAGTACTTC
NA	NA	TRBV5-1	TRBJ2-5	CASSLAGGQETQYF	TGCGCCAGCAGCTTGGCTGGAGGACAAGAGACCCAGTACTTC
NA	TRBD1	TRBV4-3	TRBJ1-2	CASSQEDRVHGYTF	TGCGCCAGCAGTCAAGAGGACAGGGTCCATGGCTACACCTTC
NA	TRBD2	TRBV6-6	TRBJ2-7	CASSYSERGGNYEQYF	TGTGCCAGCAGTTACTCAGAGCGGGGGGGCAACTACGAGCAGTACTTC
NA	TRBD1	TRBV5-6	TRBJ2-7	CASSLWRDRGVGYEQYF	TGTGCCAGCAGCCTTTGGAGGGACAGGGGGGTAGGCTACGAGCAGTACTTC
NA	NA	TRBV9	TRBJ2-7	CASTPSGGISYEQYF	TGTGCCAGCACGCCCTCTGGAGGAATCTCCTACGAGCAGTACTTC
NA	NA	TRBV4-3	TRBJ2-1	CASSQGRPSAYNEQFF	TGCGCCAGCAGCCAAGGCCGTCCTAGCGCCTACAATGAGCAGTTCTTC
NA	NA	TRBV11-3	TRBJ2-7	CASSLGGSSYEQYF	TGTGCCAGCAGCTTGGGGGGAAGCTCCTACGAGCAGTACTTC
NA	TRBD1	TRBV19	TRBJ1-2	CASLRDRGYGYTF	TGTGCCAGTCTCCGGGACAGGGGCTATGGCTACACCTTC
once	TRBD2	TRBV19	TRBJ2-4	CASSTRTSGAPVVTQYF	TGTGCCAGTAGTACTCGTACTAGCGGGGCCCCAGTCGTGACTCAGTACTTC
NA	TRBD1	TRBV6-5	TRBJ1-2	CASSPRTGGYGYTF	TGTGCCAGCAGTCCCCGGACAGGGGGATATGGCTACACCTTC
NA	TRBD1	TRBV4-1	TRBJ1-3	CASSQDRQGAGGNTIYF	TGCGCCAGCAGCCAAGATCGCCAGGGGGCGGGTGGAAACACCATATATTTT
once	TRBD1	TRBV5-6	TRBJ1-6	CASSLTDRGPLGSPLHF	TGTGCCAGCAGCTTGACGGACAGGGGTCCCTTGGGATCACCCCTCCACTTT